One and the same sample provided the 6 T cell receptor beta chains below, sequenced in a study of blood T cells in healthy people across ages. A second roughly 6 to 11 cycle PCR used barcoded and J-beta primers. One entry per CDR3 protein, called by TCRdb with MiXCR from the 5' RACE reads. This table holds 1.5 million to 2 million distinct CDR3 sequences, roughly 28% found once. Sequenced input: blood. All receptors come from a woman aged 25 to 39 in good health.

V usage is TRBV5-1 and J usage is TRBJ2-1; TRBD2 agrees at 10 bases. Losses at the gene ends were 3 bases for V and 5 bases for J; bases not matched to a gene: 14. The CDR3 totals 18 residues. Germline assignment: CDR1 SGHRS and CDR2 YFSETQ. CDR3 sequence (DNA): TGCGCCAGCAGCTCGGGGACTAGCGCTTCGACGGGTAACAATGAGCAGTTCTTC. Translation gives CASSSGTSASTGNNEQFF. Supplemented by reference TRBV5-1 and TRBJ2-1, the full variable domain reads KAGVTQTPRYLIKTRGQQVTLSCSPISGHRSVSWYQQTPGQGLQFLFEYFSETQRNKGNFPGRFSGRQFSNSRSEMNVSTLELGDSALYLCASSSGTSASTGNNEQFFGPGTRLTVL.

This clonotype came up many times. This rearrangement joins TRBV7-9 to TRBJ2-1; D is undetermined. Germline-derived CDR1 and CDR2 are SEHNR and FQNEAQ (reference sequence). Trimming took 6 bases from V and 5 from J, leaving 11 bases between them. CDR3 length equals 13 residues. CDR3 nucleotide sequence: TGTGCCAGCAGTTTGACACGGAACAATGAGCAGTTCTTC. Its protein product is CASSLTRNNEQFF.

The chain links TRBV12-3 or TRBV12-4 to TRBJ1-1; D is undetermined. This CDR3 is built from 13 residues. The ends were cut back, 6 bases at V and 1 base at J, with 9 bases in the middle. The CDR3 nucleotides read TGTGCCAGCAGCAACAACAGGAACACTGAAGCTTTCTTT. Translation gives CASSNNRNTEAFF.

For this clonotype: A much larger clone lies one base from this, so it may be a read error. The chain has TRBV12-3 or TRBV12-4 and TRBJ1-2; D uncertain. Trimming cost V 5 bases and J 3 bases, with 7 bases left between them. The CDR3 covers 12 residues. CDR3 sequence: CASSPRYYGYTF. The CDR3 region has the DNA TGTGCCAGCAGTCCCAGGTACTATGGCTACACCTTC.

This chain connects TRBV19 to TRBJ1-4; D gene unclear. The germline V gene encodes CDR1 LNHDA and CDR2 SQIVND (reference sequence). V lost 6 bases and J lost 3, with 8 bases in between. The CDR3 extends over 13 amino acids. CDR3 sequence (DNA): TGTGCCAGTAGCCTGTTTTCTAATGAAAAACTGTTTTTT. It translates to CASSLFSNEKLFF.

This clonotype turned up a few times. This chain connects TRBV27 to TRBJ1-6; D is unclear. This CDR3 is built from 13 residues. Germline CDR1 is MNHEY and CDR2 is SMNVEV (reference sequence). Trimming stripped 7 bases from V and 7 bases from J, with 11 bases between. The CDR3 region has the DNA TGTGCCAGCACTACCCTCGGGAATTCACCCCTCCACTTT. Protein sequence: CASTTLGNSPLHF.